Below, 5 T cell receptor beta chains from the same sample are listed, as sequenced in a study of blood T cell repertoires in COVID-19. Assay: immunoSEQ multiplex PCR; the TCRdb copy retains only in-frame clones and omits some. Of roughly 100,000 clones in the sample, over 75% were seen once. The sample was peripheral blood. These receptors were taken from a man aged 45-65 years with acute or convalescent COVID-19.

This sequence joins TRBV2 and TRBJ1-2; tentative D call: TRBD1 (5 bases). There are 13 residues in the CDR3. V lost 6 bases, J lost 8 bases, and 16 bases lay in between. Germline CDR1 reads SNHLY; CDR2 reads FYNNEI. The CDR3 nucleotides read TGTGCCAGCAGACCGACAGCCTTGGGGGGCTACACCTTC. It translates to CASRPTALGGYTF.

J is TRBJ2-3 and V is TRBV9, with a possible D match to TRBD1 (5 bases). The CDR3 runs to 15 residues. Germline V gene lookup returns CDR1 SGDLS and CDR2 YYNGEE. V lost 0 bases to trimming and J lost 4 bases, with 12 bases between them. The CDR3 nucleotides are TGTGCCAGCAGCGTAGAATGGGGCCCTTCAGATACGCAGTATTTT. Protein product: CASSVEWGPSDTQYF. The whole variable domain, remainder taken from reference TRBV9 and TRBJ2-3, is DSGVTQTPKHLITATGQRVTLRCSPRSGDLSVYWYQQSLDQGLQFLIQYYNGEERAKGNILERFSAQQFPDLHSELNLSSLELGDSALYFCASSVEWGPSDTQYFGPGTRLTVL.

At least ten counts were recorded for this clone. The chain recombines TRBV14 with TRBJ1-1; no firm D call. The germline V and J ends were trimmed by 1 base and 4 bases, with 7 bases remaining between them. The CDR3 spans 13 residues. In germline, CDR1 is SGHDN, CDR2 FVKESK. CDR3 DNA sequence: TGTGCCAGCAGCCAAGTAGTTTCCACTGAAGCTTTCTTT. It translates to CASSQVVSTEAFF.

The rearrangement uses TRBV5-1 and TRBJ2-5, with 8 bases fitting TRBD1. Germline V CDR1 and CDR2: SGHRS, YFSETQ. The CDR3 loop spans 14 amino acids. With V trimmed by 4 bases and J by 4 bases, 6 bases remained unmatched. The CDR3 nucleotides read TGCGCCAGCAGCGTACAGGGGGGAAGAGAGACCCAGTACTTC. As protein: CASSVQGGRETQYF.

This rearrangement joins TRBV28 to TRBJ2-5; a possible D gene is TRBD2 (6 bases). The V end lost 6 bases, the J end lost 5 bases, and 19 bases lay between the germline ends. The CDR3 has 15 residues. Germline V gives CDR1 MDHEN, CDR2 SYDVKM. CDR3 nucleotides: TGTGCCAGCAGGGGGGGATCGGGGCCGAGGGAGACCCAGTACTTC. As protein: CASRGGSGPRETQYF.